This T cell receptor (beta chain) comes out of a study of shared clonotypes between healthy human individuals. About the study: The plates for each donor numbered three CD4 naive, three CD4 memory, two CD8 naive and one CD8 memory. Findings and limits, study-wide: Investigators collected only blood, and repertoires in tissues likely differ. Shared clonotypes: roughly 4.7% naive CD4, around 4% naive CD8, around 2.2% memory CD4, approximately 0.4% memory CD8.

Notes on this clone: No antigen is known for it.

In germline, CDR1 is SGHDN, CDR2 FVKESK. V shed 4 bases and J shed 0 bases, with 3 bases lying between them. This CDR3 has 12 amino acids. The assay was immunoSEQ multiplex PCR, and TCRdb's table has in-frame clones only and misses some. Among about 2.4 million clones, 90% to 95% were seen once, and the ten largest hold approximately 0.37%. From CD4+ cells came CD45RA+ naive and CD45RA-negative memory subsets. Sequencing was performed on naive CD4+ T cells from PBMCs. As for subset: CD45RA+ positively selected. This chain connects TRBV14 to TRBJ1-1; D gene uncertain. The TCR comes from a man aged 18 to 35 in good health. Some clones in this sample may be carry-over from other donors' samples. This CDR3 reads CASSLVNTEAFF. The CDR3 nucleotides are TGTGCCAGCAGCCTGGTGAACACTGAAGCTTTCTTT.